This T cell receptor beta chain is drawn from a study of cytomegalovirus exposure and HLA in healthy donors. Turning to the study itself: The same platform was used for the 130 or so validation repertoires as for the roughly 670 first-cohort repertoires, as reported in a later analysis.

The repertoire was sequenced with immunoSEQ multiplex PCR; TCRdb's copy has only in-frame clones and lacks some. Of 55,000 to 75,000 clones listed, 90% to 97% were seen once; the top ten hold 1.2%. General study points: Reportedly, cytomegalovirus status was diagnosed with high sensitivity and specificity.

CDR3 length: 15 amino acids. V was trimmed by 0 bases and J by 4 bases, leaving 9 bases between them. Per germline, CDR1 SEHNR and CDR2 FQNEAQ (reference sequence). Concerning this clone: Its antigen remains unknown.

Material for sequencing was PBMCs. The origin of this receptor is a young woman in good health and CMV-seronegative. This chain links TRBV7-9 with TRBJ1-4; weak D call: TRBD1 (5 bases). This CDR3 is CASSLAQGYNEKLFF. As DNA, the CDR3 is TGTGCCAGCAGCTTAGCCCAGGGATATAATGAAAAACTGTTTTTT.